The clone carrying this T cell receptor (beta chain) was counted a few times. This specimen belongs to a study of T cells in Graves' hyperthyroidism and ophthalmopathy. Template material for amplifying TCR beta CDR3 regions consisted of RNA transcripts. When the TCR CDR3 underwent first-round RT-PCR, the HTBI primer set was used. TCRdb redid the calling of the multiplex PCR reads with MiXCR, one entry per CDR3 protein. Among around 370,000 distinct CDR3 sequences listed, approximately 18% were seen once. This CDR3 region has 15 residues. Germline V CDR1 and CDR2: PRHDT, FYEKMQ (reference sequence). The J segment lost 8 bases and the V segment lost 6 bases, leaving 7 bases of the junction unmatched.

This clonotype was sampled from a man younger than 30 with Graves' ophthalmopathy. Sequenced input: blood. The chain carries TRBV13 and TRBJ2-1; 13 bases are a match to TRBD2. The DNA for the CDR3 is TGTGCCAGCAGGGCCGGGACTAGCGGGGCATATGAGCAGTTCTTC. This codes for CASRAGTSGAYEQFF.